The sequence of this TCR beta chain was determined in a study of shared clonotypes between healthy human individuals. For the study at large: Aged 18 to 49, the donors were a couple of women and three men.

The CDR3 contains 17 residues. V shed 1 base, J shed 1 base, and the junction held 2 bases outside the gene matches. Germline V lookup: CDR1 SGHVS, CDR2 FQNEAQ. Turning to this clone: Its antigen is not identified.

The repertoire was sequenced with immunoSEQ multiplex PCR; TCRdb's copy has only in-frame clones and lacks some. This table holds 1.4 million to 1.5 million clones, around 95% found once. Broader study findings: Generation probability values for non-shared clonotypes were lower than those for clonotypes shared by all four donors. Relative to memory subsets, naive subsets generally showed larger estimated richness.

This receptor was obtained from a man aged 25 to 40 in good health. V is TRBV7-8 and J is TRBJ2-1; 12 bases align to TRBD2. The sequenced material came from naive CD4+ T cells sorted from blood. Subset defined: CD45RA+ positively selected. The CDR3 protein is CASSLVLAGGSYNEQFF. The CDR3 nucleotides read TGTGCCAGCAGCTTAGTACTAGCGGGAGGTTCCTACAATGAGCAGTTCTTC.